This is a list of T cell receptor beta chains from one sample in a study of regulatory T cells in long-lasting Graves disease. TCRdb analysed the multiplex PCR reads with MiXCR anew, one entry per CDR3 protein. Of roughly 500,000 distinct CDR3 sequences listed, approximately 13% are singletons. The sample was also linked to a second study, of T cells in Graves' hyperthyroidism and ophthalmopathy.

The source material was peripheral blood mononuclear cells (PBMCs), sampled at new diagnosis, from a patient treated with antithyroid drugs. These receptor sequences come from a man aged 25-45 years with Graves disease. The CDR3 runs from the conserved cysteine through the conserved F or W. Each record gives: D gene, J gene, V gene, clone size, CDR3 protein, CDR3 DNA. A D gene is named only where the DNA matches it firmly. Expanded clones get a size class; other rows say once, few or many, or leave the size out.

D gene: TRBD1
J gene: TRBJ1-1
V gene: TRBV19
clone size: many
CDR3 protein: CASNGDSRNTEAFF
CDR3 DNA: TGTGCCAGTAATGGGGACAGTCGGAACACTGAAGCTTTCTTT

D gene: .
J gene: TRBJ1-1
V gene: TRBV6-1
clone size: many
CDR3 protein: CASSESDGNTEAFF
CDR3 DNA: TGTGCCAGCAGTGAGTCGGATGGGAACACTGAAGCTTTCTTT

D gene: TRBD1
J gene: TRBJ2-7
V gene: TRBV28
clone size: many
CDR3 protein: CASSPSSGQGGHSYEQYF
CDR3 DNA: TGTGCCAGCAGTCCCTCATCGGGACAGGGGGGGCACTCCTACGAGCAGTACTTC

D gene: .
J gene: TRBJ1-4
V gene: TRBV5-1
clone size: few
CDR3 protein: CASSLDQATNEKLFF
CDR3 DNA: TGCGCCAGCAGCTTGGATCAAGCAACTAATGAAAAACTGTTTTTT

D gene: .
J gene: TRBJ2-5
V gene: TRBV20-1
clone size: .
CDR3 protein: CSARGGAGVQETQYF
CDR3 DNA: TGCAGTGCTAGGGGGGGGGCGGGGGTTCAAGAGACCCAGTACTTC

D gene: .
J gene: TRBJ1-6
V gene: TRBV4-1
clone size: .
CDR3 protein: CASSQYPDGDSYNSPLHF
CDR3 DNA: TGCGCCAGCAGCCAATACCCGGACGGCGACTCCTATAATTCACCCCTCCACTTT

D gene: .
J gene: TRBJ1-2
V gene: TRBV5-1
clone size: many
CDR3 protein: CASSLVDGGYTF
CDR3 DNA: TGCGCCAGCAGCTTGGTTGACGGGGGCTACACCTTC

D gene: TRBD2
J gene: TRBJ2-1
V gene: TRBV27
clone size: many
CDR3 protein: CASTPYREAGGIISEQFF
CDR3 DNA: TGTGCCAGCACCCCATACAGGGAGGCGGGAGGAATCATCAGTGAGCAGTTCTTC

D gene: TRBD2
J gene: TRBJ2-1
V gene: TRBV20-1
clone size: few
CDR3 protein: CSAGGLAGVEQFF
CDR3 DNA: TGCAGTGCTGGAGGACTAGCGGGAGTGGAGCAGTTCTTC

D gene: .
J gene: TRBJ2-7
V gene: TRBV10-2
clone size: few
CDR3 protein: CASSPTRFVPEQYF
CDR3 DNA: TGCGCCAGCAGTCCGACTAGATTCGTCCCCGAGCAGTACTTC

D gene: .
J gene: TRBJ1-5
V gene: TRBV19
clone size: .
CDR3 protein: CASSTNGQTNQPQHF
CDR3 DNA: TGTGCCAGTAGTACCAACGGACAGACCAATCAGCCCCAGCATTTT

D gene: TRBD2
J gene: TRBJ2-1
V gene: TRBV20-1
clone size: many
CDR3 protein: CSARSPTSGRDNEQFF
CDR3 DNA: TGCAGTGCTCGTTCTCCGACTAGCGGGAGAGACAATGAGCAGTTCTTC

D gene: TRBD2
J gene: TRBJ2-3
V gene: TRBV13
clone size: many
CDR3 protein: CASSIPSGRGDTQYF
CDR3 DNA: TGTGCCAGCAGCATTCCTAGCGGGAGAGGGGATACGCAGTATTTT

D gene: .
J gene: TRBJ2-7
V gene: TRBV7-8
clone size: .
CDR3 protein: CASSFPRNYEQYF
CDR3 DNA: TGTGCCAGCAGCTTCCCGCGAAACTACGAGCAGTACTTC

D gene: .
J gene: TRBJ1-1
V gene: TRBV29-1
clone size: .
CDR3 protein: CSVDRGGPEAFF
CDR3 DNA: TGCAGCGTTGACCGGGGGGGTCCTGAAGCTTTCTTT

D gene: TRBD2
J gene: TRBJ2-5
V gene: TRBV5-1
clone size: .
CDR3 protein: CASTLTASGRVETQYF
CDR3 DNA: TGCGCCAGCACCCTTACCGCTAGCGGAAGAGTAGAGACCCAGTACTTC

D gene: TRBD1
J gene: TRBJ1-1
V gene: TRBV19
clone size: few
CDR3 protein: CASSKGTGAEAFF
CDR3 DNA: TGTGCCAGTAGTAAGGGGACAGGGGCTGAAGCTTTCTTT

D gene: .
J gene: TRBJ2-6
V gene: TRBV9
clone size: few
CDR3 protein: CASSVFRPSGANVLTF
CDR3 DNA: TGTGCCAGCAGCGTATTCCGGCCCTCTGGGGCCAACGTCCTGACTTTC

D gene: .
J gene: TRBJ2-7
V gene: TRBV6-1
clone size: many
CDR3 protein: CASRDRGESYEQYF
CDR3 DNA: TGTGCCAGCCGAGATAGGGGAGAGTCCTACGAGCAGTACTTC

D gene: TRBD1
J gene: TRBJ2-1
V gene: TRBV18
clone size: few
CDR3 protein: CASSPKRTGSDEQFF
CDR3 DNA: TGTGCCAGCTCACCTAAGAGGACAGGGAGCGATGAGCAGTTCTTC

D gene: .
J gene: TRBJ1-4
V gene: TRBV30
clone size: many
CDR3 protein: CAWSEGLEKLFF
CDR3 DNA: TGTGCCTGGAGTGAGGGCCTTGAAAAACTGTTTTTT